This T cell receptor beta chain is drawn from a study of T cells in Graves' hyperthyroidism and ophthalmopathy. CDR3 size: 15 residues. The V end was cut by 0 bases, the J end by 4 bases, with 10 bases between. Per the germline V gene, CDR1 is SGHAT and CDR2 is FQDESV (reference sequence). Study-wide results and limits: Within blood appeared most thyroid clonotypes that had expanded above 0.001.

An absence of ophthalmopathy progression within 18 months meant stable Graves' hyperthyroidism. Lactation, pregnancy, other autoimmune disease or uncontrolled infection led to exclusion of patients. Thyroid ultrasound, orbital computed tomography, clinical symptoms, and serum thyroxine and TRAb underpinned diagnoses. RNA transcripts were the template for amplifying TCR beta CDR3 regions. During a first-round RT-PCR of the TCR CDR3, the HTBI primer set was used. TCRdb re-called the multiplex PCR reads with MiXCR, one entry per CDR3 protein. Found here are hundreds of thousands of distinct CDR3 sequences, 12% to 15% of them singletons; the top ten hold approximately 10%. This clonotype was counted ten times or more. Its antigen is unknown.

The sequence was obtained from a woman aged 18-30 years with Graves' hyperthyroidism. The rearrangement links TRBV11-1 to TRBJ2-1; unclear D gene. The sequenced sample consisted of blood. CDR3 sequence (DNA): TGTGCCAGCAGCTTAGCTGCTCTTGGGTACAATGAGCAGTTCTTC. Protein sequence: CASSLAALGYNEQFF.